The T cell receptor beta chain described here comes from a study of human T cells and chemical hapten exposure. TCRdb re-derived calls from the RACE reads in MiXCR, one entry per CDR3 protein. The sample carries approximately 260,000 distinct CDR3 sequences, 8.6% recorded once. The CDR3 has 12 amino acids. Deletions cut 3 bases from V and 8 bases from J, with 9 bases between. As for time point: pre-sensitization, week 0. Documented treatment: therapeutic diphenylcyclopropenone sensitization with weekly scalp DPC. In its sample, this clonotype was seen many times. This chain uses TRBV12-3 or TRBV12-4 with TRBJ2-3; maybe TRBD2 (5 bases). The sequence was collected from a middle-aged woman with alopecia areata. Some clones in this sample may be carry-over from other donors' samples. Sequences were derived from whole blood, sampled in connection with sensitization to the hapten diphenylcyclopropenone (DPC). CDR3 coding DNA: TGTGCCAGCAGTTTCGATGGGAGTACGCAGTATTTT. This translates into CASSFDGSTQYF.